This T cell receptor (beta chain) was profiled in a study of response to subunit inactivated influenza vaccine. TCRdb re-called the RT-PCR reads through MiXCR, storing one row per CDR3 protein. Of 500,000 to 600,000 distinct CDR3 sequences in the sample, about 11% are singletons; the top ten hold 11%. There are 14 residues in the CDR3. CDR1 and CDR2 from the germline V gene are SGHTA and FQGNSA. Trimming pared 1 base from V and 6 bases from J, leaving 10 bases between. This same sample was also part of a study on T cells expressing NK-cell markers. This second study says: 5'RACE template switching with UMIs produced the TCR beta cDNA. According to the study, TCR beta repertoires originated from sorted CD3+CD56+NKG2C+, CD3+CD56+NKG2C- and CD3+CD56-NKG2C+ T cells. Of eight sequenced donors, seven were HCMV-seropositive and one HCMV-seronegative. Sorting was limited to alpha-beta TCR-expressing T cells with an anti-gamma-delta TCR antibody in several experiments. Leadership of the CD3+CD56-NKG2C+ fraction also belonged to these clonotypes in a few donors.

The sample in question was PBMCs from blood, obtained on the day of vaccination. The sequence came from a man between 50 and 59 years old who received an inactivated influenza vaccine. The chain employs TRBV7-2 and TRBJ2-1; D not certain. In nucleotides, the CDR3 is TGTGCCAGCAGCTTAGGTTGGCTGATCAATGAGCAGTTCTTC. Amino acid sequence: CASSLGWLINEQFF.